This T cell receptor (beta chain) was observed in a study of T cells in women clearing cervical HPV infection. At the level of the study: Cases: HPV16-related CIN3 or worse on histology, 2 invasive cancers. Blood came at first lesion visit for cases, post-clearance for controls. Study findings and constraints: A classifier using richness and V gene abundances reached an AUC of 0.83.

The assay was immunoSEQ multiplex PCR, and TCRdb's table has in-frame clones only and misses some. The specimen's table records tens of thousands of clones. Turning to this clone: Its antigen is not known.

The receptor's source is a woman aged 18-70 years with a cervical HPV16 infection that either progressed to CIN3+ or cleared (not recorded which). Sequenced sample: blood buffy coat.

The DNA read from the CDR3 is TGCAGTGCCGGGACTAGCGGATACAATGAG. This translates into CSAGTSGYNE. The full CDR3 reads CSAGTSGYNEQFF. The genes are TRBV20-1 and TRBJ2-1, with 11 bases identical to TRBD2. The read stops 3 residues short of the end of the CDR3; the missing end is completed from the germline J gene. CDR1 and CDR2 from the germline V gene are DFQATT and SNEGSKA (reference sequence). This CDR3 comprises 13 residues. V shed 6 bases and J 4 bases; nucleotides not matched to a gene: 2.